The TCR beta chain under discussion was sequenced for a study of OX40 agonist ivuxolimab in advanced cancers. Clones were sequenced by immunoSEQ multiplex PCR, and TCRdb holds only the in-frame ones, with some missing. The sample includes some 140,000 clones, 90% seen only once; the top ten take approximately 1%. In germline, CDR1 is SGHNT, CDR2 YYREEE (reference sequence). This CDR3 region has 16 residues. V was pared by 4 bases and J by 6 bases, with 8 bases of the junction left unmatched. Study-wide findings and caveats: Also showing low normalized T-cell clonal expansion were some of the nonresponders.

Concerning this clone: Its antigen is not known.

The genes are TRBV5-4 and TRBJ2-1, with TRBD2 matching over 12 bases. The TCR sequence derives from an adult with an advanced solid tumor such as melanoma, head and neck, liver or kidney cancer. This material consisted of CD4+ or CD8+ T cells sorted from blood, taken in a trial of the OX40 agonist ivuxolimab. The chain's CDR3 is CASSPTSGSRPNEQFF. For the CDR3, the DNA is TGTGCCAGCAGCCCGACTAGCGGGAGTCGGCCCAATGAGCAGTTCTTC.